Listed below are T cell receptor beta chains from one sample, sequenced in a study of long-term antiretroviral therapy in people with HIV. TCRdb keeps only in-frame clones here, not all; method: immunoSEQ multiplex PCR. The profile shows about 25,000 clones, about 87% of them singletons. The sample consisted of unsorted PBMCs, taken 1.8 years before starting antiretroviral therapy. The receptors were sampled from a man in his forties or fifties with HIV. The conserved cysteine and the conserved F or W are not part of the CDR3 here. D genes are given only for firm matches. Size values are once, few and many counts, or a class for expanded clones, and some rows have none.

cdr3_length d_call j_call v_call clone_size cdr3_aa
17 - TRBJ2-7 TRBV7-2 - ASSLTGYILKGFLYEQY
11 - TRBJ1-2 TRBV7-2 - ASSAGQSYGYT
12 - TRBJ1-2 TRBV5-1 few ASSSGEGRWGYT
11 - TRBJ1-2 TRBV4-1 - ASSQEDSGGYT
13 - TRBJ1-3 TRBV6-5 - ASSRGGDSGNTIY
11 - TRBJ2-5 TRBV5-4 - ASSLEGQETQY
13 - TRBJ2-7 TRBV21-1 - ASSRTSGSCDEQY
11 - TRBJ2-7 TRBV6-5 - ASIGQKSYEQY
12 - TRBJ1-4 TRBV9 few ASSSDPYNEKLF
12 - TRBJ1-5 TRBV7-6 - ASSLVGSSQPQH
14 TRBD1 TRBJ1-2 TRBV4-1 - ASSQTTRTGNYGYT
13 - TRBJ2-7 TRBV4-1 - ASSHGQTVSYEQY
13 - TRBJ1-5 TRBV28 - ASSLVSGGNQPQH
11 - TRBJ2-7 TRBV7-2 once ASSLGDFYEQY
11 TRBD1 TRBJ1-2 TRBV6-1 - ASRIPGQDGYT
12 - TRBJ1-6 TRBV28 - ASSFERYNSPLH
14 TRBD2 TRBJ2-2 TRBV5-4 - ASSEVGGSITGELF
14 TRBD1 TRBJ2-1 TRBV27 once ASSPSWDRGWDEQF
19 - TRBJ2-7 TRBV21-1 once ASSKFKGKGLAGGRAYEQY
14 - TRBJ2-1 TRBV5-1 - ASTNLSRGSYNEQF
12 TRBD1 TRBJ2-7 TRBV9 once ASTLGTGEGEQY